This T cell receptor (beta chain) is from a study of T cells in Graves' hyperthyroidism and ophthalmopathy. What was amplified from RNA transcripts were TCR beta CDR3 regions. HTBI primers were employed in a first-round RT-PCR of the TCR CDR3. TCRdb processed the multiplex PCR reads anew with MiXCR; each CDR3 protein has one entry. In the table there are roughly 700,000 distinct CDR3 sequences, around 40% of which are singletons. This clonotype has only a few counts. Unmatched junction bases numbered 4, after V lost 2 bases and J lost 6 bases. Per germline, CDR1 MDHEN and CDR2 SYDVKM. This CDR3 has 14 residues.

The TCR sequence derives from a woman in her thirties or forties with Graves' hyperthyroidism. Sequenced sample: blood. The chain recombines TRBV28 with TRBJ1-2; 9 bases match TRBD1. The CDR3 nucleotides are TGTGCCAGCAGTTTAGGGGGACAGGGTAATGGCTACACCTTC. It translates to CASSLGGQGNGYTF.